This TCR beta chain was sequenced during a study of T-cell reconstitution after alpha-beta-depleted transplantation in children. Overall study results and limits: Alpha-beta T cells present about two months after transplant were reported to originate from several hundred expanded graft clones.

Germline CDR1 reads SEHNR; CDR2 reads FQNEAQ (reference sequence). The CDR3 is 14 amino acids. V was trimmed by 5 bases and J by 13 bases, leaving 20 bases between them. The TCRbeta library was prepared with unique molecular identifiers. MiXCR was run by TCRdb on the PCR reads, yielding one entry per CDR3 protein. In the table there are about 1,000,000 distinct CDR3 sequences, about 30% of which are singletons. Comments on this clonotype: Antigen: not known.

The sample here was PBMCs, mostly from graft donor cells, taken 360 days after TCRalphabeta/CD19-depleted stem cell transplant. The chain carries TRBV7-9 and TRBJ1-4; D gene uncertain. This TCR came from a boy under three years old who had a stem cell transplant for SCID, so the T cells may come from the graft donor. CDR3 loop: CASSPLGSPEGLFF. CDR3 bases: TGTGCCAGCAGCCCCCTTGGGTCTCCAGAAGGACTGTTTTTT.